This TCR beta chain was sequenced during a study of T cells after yellow fever vaccination. Study-wide context: Fractions of low cell number were prepared using SMART-Seq v4 Ultra Low Input. Findings and caveats of the study: Researchers noted that a small share of clonotypes showed up in both CD4 and CD8 compartments. Post-booster samples contained most primary-vaccination clones (more than 95% CD4, around 90% CD8). High-abundance clonotypes from the bulk population could contaminate FACS-sorted repertoires.

As regards this clonotype: Its matching antigen is unknown.

TCRdb redid the calling of the 5' RACE reads with MiXCR, one entry per CDR3 protein. The top ten hold approximately 1% of the sample, which has a few hundred thousand distinct CDR3 sequences, 5.5% to 8.5% seen once. The CDR3 length is 15 residues. Germline assignment: CDR1 DFQATT and CDR2 SNEGSKA (reference sequence). The J segment lost 5 bases and the V segment lost 7 bases, leaving 15 bases of the junction unmatched. Sequencing used CD4+ T cells sorted from PBMCs, obtained on the day of the yellow fever booster vaccination. This receptor was obtained from a young man who received the YFV17D yellow fever vaccine. The chain recombines TRBV20-1 with TRBJ2-5; 8 bases match TRBD2. The CDR3 coding sequence is TGCAGTGTCCTTCAGCGGGGGTGGCTAGTGGAGACCCAGTACTTC. Translated, it gives CSVLQRGWLVETQYF.